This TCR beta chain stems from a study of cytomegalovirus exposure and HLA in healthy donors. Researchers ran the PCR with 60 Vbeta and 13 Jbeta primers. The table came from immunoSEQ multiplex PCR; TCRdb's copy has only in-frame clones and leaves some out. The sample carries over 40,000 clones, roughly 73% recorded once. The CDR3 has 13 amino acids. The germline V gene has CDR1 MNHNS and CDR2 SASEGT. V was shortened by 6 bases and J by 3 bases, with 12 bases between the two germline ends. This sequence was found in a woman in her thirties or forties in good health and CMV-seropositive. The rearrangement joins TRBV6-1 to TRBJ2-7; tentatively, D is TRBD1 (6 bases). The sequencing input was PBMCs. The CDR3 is CASRMTGGYEQYF. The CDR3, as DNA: TGTGCCAGCAGAATGACAGGAGGCTACGAGCAGTACTTC.